This T cell receptor beta chain was sequenced during a study of T cell repertoires in cytomegalovirus infection. For the study at large: Matching HLA type, along with CMV infection, was indicated by public TCR beta signatures.

Findings of the study overall: Cumulative frequency of public TCR beta families picked out carriers of CMV plus the relevant HLA. The response measured ex vivo was dominated by TCR beta clonotypes (HLA-C-restricted and CMV-specific).

V was clipped by 0 bases and J by 5 bases, with 8 bases between them. This CDR3 spans 14 amino acids. Germline loops: CDR1 LGHNA, CDR2 YSLEER. TCRdb itself ran the reads through MiXCR, one entry per CDR3 protein. The sample lists roughly 200,000 distinct CDR3 sequences, about a tenth occurring once. This clonotype has a count of ten or more. The antigen is unknown. This sequence was found in a human donor in good health (CMV status not recorded). Some clones in this sample may be carry-over from other donors' samples. The material sequenced was PBMCs. The V call is TRBV4-3, the J call TRBJ2-1; D is uncertain. The CDR3 nucleotides read TGCGCCAGCAGCCAAGACAATCTCAACAATGAGCAGTTCTTC. Protein: CASSQDNLNNEQFF.